Presented here are 3 T cell receptor beta chains from one specimen sequenced in a study of shared clonotypes between healthy human individuals. The naive CD8 population came from CD45RO-negative cells selected for CCR7, without terminally differentiated effector memory CD45RA+ cells. Clones were read by immunoSEQ multiplex PCR, and TCRdb kept only the in-frame ones, dropping some. The sample records 750,000 to 1,000,000 clones, roughly 92% being singletons. The material sequenced was naive CD8+ T cells sorted from blood. These receptors all come from a man between 25 and 39 years old in good health.

A remark on this clone: Other nucleotide sequences from this sample produce the same CDR3. The chain links TRBV27 to TRBJ2-1; no definite D call. V lost 5 bases to trimming and J lost 2 bases, with 7 bases between them. The CDR3 has 13 amino acids. CDR1 MNHEY and CDR2 SMNVEV come from the germline V gene (reference sequence). CDR3 coding DNA: TGTGCCAGCAGTACCCGGGCCTACAATGAGCAGTTCTTC. Translating it yields CASSTRAYNEQFF.

The chain is built from TRBV27 and TRBJ2-3; 11 bases are shared with TRBD2. Germline-derived CDR1 and CDR2 are MNHEY and SMNVEV (reference sequence). The CDR3 covers 16 residues. Germline trimming cut 4 bases from V and 3 bases from J; bases unmatched to any gene: 6. CDR3 protein: CASSYLGTSGTDTQYF. CDR3 nucleotide sequence: TGTGCCAGCAGTTACCTCGGGACTAGCGGAACAGATACGCAGTATTTT.

The rearrangement joins TRBV11-2 to TRBJ2-7; 12 bases agree with TRBD1. This CDR3 comprises 14 residues. Germline loops: CDR1 SGHAT, CDR2 FQNNGV. J gave up 5 bases and V 5 bases, and 4 bases lay outside the gene matches. CDR3 in DNA: TGTGCCAGCAGCGTGGGACAGGGGGCACACGAGCAGTACTTC. It yields the protein CASSVGQGAHEQYF.